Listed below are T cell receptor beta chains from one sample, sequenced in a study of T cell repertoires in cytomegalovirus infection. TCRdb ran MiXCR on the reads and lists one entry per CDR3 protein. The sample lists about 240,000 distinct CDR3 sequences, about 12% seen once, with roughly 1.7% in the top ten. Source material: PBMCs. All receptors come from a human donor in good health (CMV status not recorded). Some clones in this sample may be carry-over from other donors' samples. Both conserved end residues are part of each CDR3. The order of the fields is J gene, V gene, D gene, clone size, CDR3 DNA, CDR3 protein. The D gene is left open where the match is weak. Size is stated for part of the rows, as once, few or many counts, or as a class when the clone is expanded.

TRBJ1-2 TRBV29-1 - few TGCAGCGTTGTCGGGGGTTGGTATGGCTACACCTTC CSVVGGWYGYTF
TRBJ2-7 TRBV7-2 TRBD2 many TGTGCCAGCAGCCTTAGCGGGGGCCCTTCCTACGAGCAGTACTTC CASSLSGGPSYEQYF
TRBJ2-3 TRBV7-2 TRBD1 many TGTGCCAGCAGCTCGACAGGGAAGAAGACAGATACGCAGTATTTT CASSSTGKKTDTQYF
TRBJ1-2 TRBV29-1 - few TGCAGCGTTGGGATGGGAGTAACTGGACAGACCTACACCTTC CSVGMGVTGQTYTF
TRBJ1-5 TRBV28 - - TGTGCCAGCAGTCTATGGAATCAGCCCCAGCATTTT CASSLWNQPQHF
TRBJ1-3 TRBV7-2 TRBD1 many TGTGCCAGCAGCACCGGGACAGTGGGAAACACCATATATTTT CASSTGTVGNTIYF
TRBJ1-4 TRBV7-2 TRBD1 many TGTGCCAGCAGCGCAACCGGGACAGGGGCGGTATTAAGTGAAAAACTGTTTTTT CASSATGTGAVLSEKLFF
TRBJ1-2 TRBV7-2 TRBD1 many TGTGCCAGCAGCTTACCGGGACAGAACTATGGCTACACCTTC CASSLPGQNYGYTF
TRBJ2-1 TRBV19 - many TGTGCCAGTAGTCCGCGAGGGAATCTCCCGCACAATGAGCAGTTCTTC CASSPRGNLPHNEQFF
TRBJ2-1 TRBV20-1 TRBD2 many TGCAGTGCTAGAGATGCGGCTAGCGGGGGGGCCGGTGAGCAGTTCTTC CSARDAASGGAGEQFF
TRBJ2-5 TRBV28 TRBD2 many TGTGCCAGCAGAGAAGGCGGGAGTTGGAAGACCCAGTACTTC CASREGGSWKTQYF
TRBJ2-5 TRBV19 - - TGTGCCAGTAGTATAGAGCTGGGAGAGACCCAGTACTTC CASSIELGETQYF
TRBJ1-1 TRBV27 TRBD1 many TGTGCCAGCAGTTTCTTACAGGGGGAGGCTTTCTTT CASSFLQGEAFF
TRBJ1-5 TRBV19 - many TGTGCCAGTAGTATTCAGGATCGGGATCAGCCCCAGCATTTT CASSIQDRDQPQHF
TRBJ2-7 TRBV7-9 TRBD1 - TGTGCCAGCAGCCATTACCGGACAGGGGTGAAATCCTACGAGCAGTACTTC CASSHYRTGVKSYEQYF
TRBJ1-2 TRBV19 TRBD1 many TGTGCCAGTGGACGACAGGGACTCAACTATGGCTACACCTTC CASGRQGLNYGYTF
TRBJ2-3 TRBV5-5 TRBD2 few TGTGCCAGCAGTACTAGCGGGGATACAGATACGCAGTATTTT CASSTSGDTDTQYF
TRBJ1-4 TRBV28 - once TGTGCCAGCAGTTTGTCGGCAGCCTTAATGAGACTGTTTTTT CASSLSAALMRLFF
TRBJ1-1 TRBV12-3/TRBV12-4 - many TGTGCCAGCAGTTCGCGACAGAGGACTGAAGCTTTCTTT CASSSRQRTEAFF
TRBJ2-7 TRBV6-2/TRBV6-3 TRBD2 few TGTGCCAGCGTTAGCGGGGACTCCTACGAGCAGTACTTC CASVSGDSYEQYF
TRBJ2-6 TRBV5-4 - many TGTGCCAGCAGTTCCCCTGGGGCCAACGTCCTGACTTTC CASSSPGANVLTF
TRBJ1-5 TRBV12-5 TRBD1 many TGTGCTAGTGGTTTATTGAGACAGGGTTATCAGCCCCAGCATTTT CASGLLRQGYQPQHF
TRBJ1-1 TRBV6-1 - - TGTGCCAGCAGTCCAAAGACCACTGAAGCTTTCTTT CASSPKTTEAFF
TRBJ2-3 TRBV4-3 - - TGCGCCAGCAGCCACGCCAACAGGGTCCAAGATACGCAGTATTTT CASSHANRVQDTQYF
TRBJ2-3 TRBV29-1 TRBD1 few TGCAGCGTGCGACAGGGGGCAACAGATACGCAGTATTTT CSVRQGATDTQYF
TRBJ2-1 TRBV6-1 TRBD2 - TGTGCCAGCAGTACTAGCGGGGGTCCCAATGAGCAGTTCTTC CASSTSGGPNEQFF
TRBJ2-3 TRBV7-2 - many TGTGCCAGCAGCTTAGCCCTGGTGGGGTTTTCAGATACGCAGTATTTT CASSLALVGFSDTQYF
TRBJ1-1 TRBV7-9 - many TGTGCCAGCAGCCCCCCAGGTTCAGCTAACACTGAAGCTTTCTTT CASSPPGSANTEAFF
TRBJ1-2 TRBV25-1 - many TGTGCCAGCAGTGAATATCCTTATGGCTACACCTTC CASSEYPYGYTF
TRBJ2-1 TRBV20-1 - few TGCAGTGCTAGGGTTCGGGGGCATGAGCAGTTCTTC CSARVRGHEQFF
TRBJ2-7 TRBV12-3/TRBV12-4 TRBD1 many TGTGCCAGCACCCCGACAGGGAACGAGCAGTACTTC CASTPTGNEQYF
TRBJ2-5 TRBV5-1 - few TGCGCCAGCAGCTTTGATTCATCTGGACAAGAGACCCAGTACTTC CASSFDSSGQETQYF
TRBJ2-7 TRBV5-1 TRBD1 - TGCGCCAGCAGCTCCGGCGGACAGGGAATGGGGCAGTACTTC CASSSGGQGMGQYF